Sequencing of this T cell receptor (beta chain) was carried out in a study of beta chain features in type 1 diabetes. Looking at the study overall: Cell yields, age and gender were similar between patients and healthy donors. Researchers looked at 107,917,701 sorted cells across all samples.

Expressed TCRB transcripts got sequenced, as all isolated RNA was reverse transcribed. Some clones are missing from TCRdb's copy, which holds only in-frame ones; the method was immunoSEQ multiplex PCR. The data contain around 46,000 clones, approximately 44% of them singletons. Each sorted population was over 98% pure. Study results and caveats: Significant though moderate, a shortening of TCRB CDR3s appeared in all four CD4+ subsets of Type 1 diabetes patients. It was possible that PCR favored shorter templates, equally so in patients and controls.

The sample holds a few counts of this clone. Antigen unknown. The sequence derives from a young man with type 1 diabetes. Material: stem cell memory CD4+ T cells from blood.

CDR3 in DNA: TGTGCCAGCAGTCCACTAGCGGCGACAGATACGCAGTATTTT. It specifies CASSPLAATDTQYF. The J gene is TRBJ2-3, the V gene TRBV6-5, with TRBD2 matching 8 bases. Germline V gene sequence: CDR1 MNHEY, CDR2 SVGAGI. The length of the CDR3 is 14 residues. Trimming at V came to 5 bases and at J to 3 bases, leaving 4 bases not matched to a gene.